This TCR beta chain comes out of a study of T cell responses to AZD1222 COVID-19 vaccine. The repertoire was sequenced with immunoSEQ multiplex PCR; TCRdb's copy has only in-frame clones and lacks some. This table holds more than 70,000 clones, 87% found once. Germline-derived CDR1 and CDR2 are GTSNPN and SVGIG (reference sequence). Trimming pared 2 bases from V and 4 bases from J, leaving 9 bases between. The CDR3 runs to 13 residues. This TCR was sampled from an adult who received the AZD1222 COVID-19 vaccine. This sequence joins TRBV30 and TRBJ1-5; D possibly corresponds to TRBD1 (5 bases). The sequences come from peripheral blood, collected 28 days after the second AZD1222 dose. The CDR3 DNA reads as TGTGCCTGGAGTTCCACAGGTAATCAGCCCCAGCATTTT. This codes for CAWSSTGNQPQHF.